The next 25 T cell receptor beta chains were all read from a single sample in a study of technical replicates of blood from a handful of donors. Here immunoSEQ multiplex PCR was the method, and the copy in TCRdb shows in-frame clones only, minus some. The sample gives some 78,000 clones, approximately 95% of which show up once; 0.26% is in the top ten. Sequenced material: T cells isolated from PBMCs. These receptors were collected from a human donor in good health.

The chain recombines TRBV4-1 with TRBJ2-7; D remains ambiguous. Trimming shortened V by 1 base and J by 2 bases, and 15 bases separated the two germline ends. Per germline, CDR1 MGHRA and CDR2 YSYEKL. The CDR3 is 16 residues long. CDR3 amino acids: CASSQAQTHQTYEQYF. As DNA, the CDR3 is TGCGCCAGCAGCCAAGCTCAAACACACCAAACCTACGAGCAGTACTTC.

V is TRBV11-2 and J is TRBJ2-5, with 9 nucleotides matching TRBD1. This CDR3 has 15 residues. V shed 5 bases and J 7 bases; nucleotides not matched to a gene: 11. Looked up from germline, CDR1 is SGHAT and CDR2 is FQNNGV. CDR3 protein: CASSHGQGHWVTQYF. Here the CDR3 DNA reads TGTGCCAGCAGCCATGGACAGGGGCATTGGGTGACCCAGTACTTC.

As DNA, the CDR3 is TGTGCCAGCAGCCCCCCGCTCTGGCGGGGTTGGGCCAACTACGAGCAGTACTTC. Translating gives CASSPPLWRGWANYEQYF. The chain has TRBV7-6 and TRBJ2-7; tentatively, D is TRBD2 (6 bases). CDR1 is SGHVS and CDR2 is FNYEAQ in the germline V gene. The CDR3 is made up of 18 amino acids. Trimming stripped 5 bases from V and 3 bases from J, with 26 bases between.

V gene TRBV7-9 combines with J gene TRBJ1-2; 11 bases map to TRBD1. This CDR3 region has 16 residues. V shed 5 bases and J 2 bases; nucleotides not matched to a gene: 7. Germline V CDR1 and CDR2: SEHNR, FQNEAQ (reference sequence). The CDR3: CASSHGGQGVNYGYTF. CDR3 bases: TGTGCCAGCAGCCACGGGGGACAGGGGGTCAACTATGGCTACACCTTC.

The gene calls are TRBV6-5 and TRBJ2-1; 9 bases agree with TRBD1. V shed 6 bases, J shed 6 bases, and the junction held 9 bases outside the gene matches. The germline V gene encodes CDR1 MNHEY and CDR2 SVGAGI. This CDR3 comprises 15 residues. The CDR3 reads CASRPRDRAINEQFF. The CDR3 DNA follows: TGTGCCAGCAGGCCCCGGGACAGGGCCATCAATGAGCAGTTCTTC.

The chain carries TRBV6-5 and TRBJ2-5; D is ambiguous. The CDR3 loop spans 13 amino acids. Trimming removed 6 bases from V and 5 bases from J, with 13 bases in between. Germline-derived CDR1 and CDR2 are MNHEY and SVGAGI. CDR3: CASSPAEVETQYF. In DNA form, the CDR3 reads TGTGCCAGCAGCCCAGCCGAGGTGGAGACCCAGTACTTC.

The chain has TRBV9 and TRBJ2-7; D is perhaps TRBD2 (5 bases). The CDR3 loop spans 15 amino acids. CDR1 and CDR2 from the germline V gene are SGDLS and YYNGEE. V lost 2 bases and J 2 bases, leaving 14 bases between the germline ends. The CDR3 is CASSVEDSPAYEQYF. The DNA for the CDR3 is TGTGCCAGCAGCGTTGAGGACTCTCCAGCCTACGAGCAGTACTTC.

This chain connects TRBV5-1 to TRBJ2-3; no reliable D call. The CDR3 length is 16 residues. The V end was cut by 1 base, the J end by 1 base, with 13 bases between. CDR1 is SGHRS, CDR2 YFSETQ, per germline. The CDR3 DNA reads TGCGCCAGCAGCTTGTGGGTCAGCCTAGGCACAGATACGCAGTATTTT. It specifies CASSLWVSLGTDTQYF.

The gene calls are TRBV2 and TRBJ1-5; a possible D gene is TRBD1 (6 bases). V was shortened by 5 bases and J by 0 bases, with 17 bases between the two germline ends. CDR3 length: 17 amino acids. CDR1 and CDR2 (germline): SNHLY, FYNNEI. The CDR3 loop is CASSPRDTAYSNQPQHF. DNA for the CDR3: TGTGCCAGCAGTCCCCGGGACACCGCTTATAGCAATCAGCCCCAGCATTTT. The full variable domain, rest sourced from reference TRBV2 and TRBJ1-5, is EPEVTQTPSHQVTQMGQEVILRCVPISNHLYFYWYRQILGQKVEFLVSFYNNEISEKSEIFDDQFSVERPDGSNFTLKIRSTKLEDSAMYFCASSPRDTAYSNQPQHFGDGTRLSIL.

For the CDR3, the DNA is TGTGCCAGCAGGACTAGCGGGGGGTTCCCTCCCGGGGAGCTGTTTTTT. This gives the protein CASRTSGGFPPGELFF. J is TRBJ2-2 and V is TRBV2; 13 bases line up with TRBD2. Germline loops: CDR1 SNHLY, CDR2 FYNNEI. The CDR3 extends over 16 amino acids. The junction had 7 bases not matched to a gene; V was cut back by 6 bases and J by 6 bases.

This clone showed up just once. The V gene is TRBV10-3, the J gene TRBJ2-5; 7 nucleotides align to TRBD2. CDR1 and CDR2 from the germline V gene are ENHRY and SYGVKD. J was trimmed by 5 bases and V by 4 bases; bases with no gene match: 10. There are 15 residues in the CDR3. The chain's CDR3 is CAISVRGRADETQYF. As DNA, the CDR3 is TGTGCCATCAGTGTAAGAGGGAGGGCCGATGAGACCCAGTACTTC.

This clone showed up just once. This sequence joins TRBV10-1 and TRBJ2-7; TRBD2 matches 8 bases. Germline V gene data show CDR1 as WNHNN and CDR2 as SYGVQD (reference sequence). The CDR3 extends over 15 amino acids. Germline trimming cut 0 bases from V and 4 bases from J; bases unmatched to any gene: 5. Written as DNA, the CDR3 is TGCGCCAGCAGTGAGTCGGCTAGCGGGCCGTACGAGCAGTACTTC. It yields the protein CASSESASGPYEQYF.

This sequence joins TRBV7-3 and TRBJ2-7; 12 bases map to TRBD2. V trimming: 5 bases; J trimming: 4 bases; junction bases outside the gene matches: 9. The CDR3 consists of 16 residues. Germline CDR1 SGHTA, CDR2 FQGTGA. Here the CDR3 reads CASSPGLAGIVYEQYF. As DNA, the CDR3 is TGTGCCAGCAGCCCCGGACTAGCGGGGATTGTATACGAGCAGTACTTC. Filled out from reference TRBV7-3 and TRBJ2-7, the complete variable domain reads GAGVSQTPSNKVTEKGKYVELRCDPISGHTALYWYRQSLGQGPEFLIYFQGTGAADDSGLPNDRFFAVRPEGSVSTLKIQRTERGDSAVYLCASSPGLAGIVYEQYFGPGTRLTVT.

This sequence joins TRBV5-8 and TRBJ2-5, with TRBD1 matching over 7 bases. Per the germline V gene, CDR1 is SGHTS and CDR2 is YDEGEE. The CDR3 loop spans 17 amino acids. The J segment lost 2 bases and the V segment lost 4 bases, leaving 14 bases of the junction unmatched. The CDR3 DNA is TGTGCCAGCAGCGTCGGGACAGAACCTTTGGGGCAAGAGACCCAGTACTTC. It yields the protein CASSVGTEPLGQETQYF.

This rearrangement joins TRBV28 to TRBJ2-7; tentatively, D is TRBD1 (5 bases). Trimming left V 5 bases short and J 2 bases short, with 19 bases between. CDR3 length: 16 amino acids. Germline V gene data show CDR1 as MDHEN and CDR2 as SYDVKM. In nucleotides, the CDR3 is TGTGCCAGCAGTCCCCGAGGACACCTGGGGACCTACGAGCAGTACTTC. Translated: CASSPRGHLGTYEQYF.

The gene calls are TRBV9 and TRBJ2-3, with TRBD1 matching 9 bases. From germline, CDR1 is SGDLS and CDR2 YYNGEE. With V trimmed by 0 bases and J by 2 bases, 7 bases remained unmatched. This CDR3 is built from 17 residues. The CDR3 region is CASSVVQGAGITDTQYF. CDR3 in DNA: TGTGCCAGCAGCGTAGTACAGGGGGCCGGGATCACAGATACGCAGTATTTT. The complete variable domain, with remaining parts taken from reference TRBV9 and TRBJ2-3, reads DSGVTQTPKHLITATGQRVTLRCSPRSGDLSVYWYQQSLDQGLQFLIQYYNGEERAKGNILERFSAQQFPDLHSELNLSSLELGDSALYFCASSVVQGAGITDTQYFGPGTRLTVL.

This clone was seen only once. J is TRBJ1-1 and V is TRBV23-1, with D unresolved. TRBV23-1 belongs to the ORF category, with a function that is uncertain. Trimming cost V 2 bases and J 4 bases, with 20 bases left between them. The CDR3 runs to 17 residues. CDR3 sequence (DNA): TGCGCCAGCAGTCAAAGGTGGAGGGCTGCCCCGAGCACTGAAGCTTTCTTT. This sequence encodes CASSQRWRAAPSTEAFF.

About this clone: Germline is not matched at one junction end, which may reflect a read error. As DNA, the CDR3 is TGTGCTAGCAGCCCAGGAAGGTTAAGCTCCTACAATGAGCAGTTCTTC. Translation gives CASSPGRLSSYNEQFF. This chain links TRBV7-7 with TRBJ2-1; no clear D. The V gene's germline CDR1 is SSHAT and CDR2 FNYEAQ (reference sequence). The CDR3 sequence is 16 residues long.

The genes are TRBV5-1 and TRBJ1-2, with TRBD1 identical over 8 bases. Trimming cost V 4 bases and J 4 bases; bases outside gene matches: 3. Germline V lookup: CDR1 SGHRS, CDR2 YFSETQ. This CDR3 region has 13 residues. CDR3 amino acids: CASSVDRVYGYTF. CDR3 sequence (DNA): TGCGCCAGCAGCGTGGACAGGGTCTATGGCTACACCTTC.

This chain joins TRBV5-1 and TRBJ2-1, with 9 bases identical to TRBD2. Trimming cost V 0 bases and J 7 bases; bases outside gene matches: 14. This CDR3 contains 18 residues. Germline assignment: CDR1 SGHRS and CDR2 YFSETQ. The CDR3 DNA sequence: TGCGCCAGCAGCTTGGGGGCGGGGGGGCGTGTAGTTGAGAATGAGCAGTTCTTC. This gives the protein CASSLGAGGRVVENEQFF.

The gene calls are TRBV7-6 and TRBJ1-1; D unresolved. Germline V CDR1 and CDR2: SGHVS, FNYEAQ. V lost 2 bases to trimming and J lost 0 bases, with 7 bases between them. CDR3 length: 14 amino acids. CDR3 nucleotides: TGTGCCAGCAGCTTACGCGGAATGAACACTGAAGCTTTCTTT. This gives the protein CASSLRGMNTEAFF.

This clone has just one count. V is TRBV5-1 and J is TRBJ2-5, with D tentatively TRBD1 (5 bases). CDR3 length: 15 residues. CDR1 SGHRS and CDR2 YFSETQ come from the germline V gene. V was shortened by 1 base and J by 2 bases, with 12 bases between the two germline ends. The CDR3 DNA follows: TGCGCCAGCAGCTTGAAGCCCAGGGAACAAGAGACCCAGTACTTC. Translation gives CASSLKPREQETQYF.

This clone has just one count. The V gene is TRBV4-1, the J gene TRBJ2-7; 8 bases map to TRBD2. Losses at the gene ends were 4 bases for V and 3 bases for J; bases not matched to a gene: 11. Germline assignment: CDR1 MGHRA and CDR2 YSYEKL. The CDR3 extends over 16 amino acids. The CDR3 DNA reads TGCGCCAGCAGCCCCGGGGGGGGAGTTAGTATCTACGAGCAGTACTTC. Amino acid sequence: CASSPGGGVSIYEQYF.

The rearrangement links TRBV11-2 to TRBJ1-2, with 12 bases matching TRBD1. Germline V gene sequence: CDR1 SGHAT, CDR2 FQNNGV. The CDR3 is made up of 18 amino acids. Trimming took 1 base from V and 4 from J; bases not matched to a gene: 10. CDR3 sequence: CASSLVPGTGGAVYGYTF. The CDR3 DNA is TGTGCCAGCAGCTTAGTACCCGGGACAGGGGGCGCCGTCTATGGCTACACCTTC.

The V call is TRBV6-1, the J call TRBJ2-7; 8 nucleotides line up with TRBD2. After removal of 5 bases from V and 6 bases from J, the junction contained 12 bases not matched to a gene. The CDR3 is 15 amino acids. The V gene's germline CDR1 is MNHNS and CDR2 SASEGT. The CDR3 DNA sequence: TGTGCCAGCAGTCCTACCGGGACTAGTAATGGCGAGCAGTACTTC. Its protein is CASSPTGTSNGEQYF.